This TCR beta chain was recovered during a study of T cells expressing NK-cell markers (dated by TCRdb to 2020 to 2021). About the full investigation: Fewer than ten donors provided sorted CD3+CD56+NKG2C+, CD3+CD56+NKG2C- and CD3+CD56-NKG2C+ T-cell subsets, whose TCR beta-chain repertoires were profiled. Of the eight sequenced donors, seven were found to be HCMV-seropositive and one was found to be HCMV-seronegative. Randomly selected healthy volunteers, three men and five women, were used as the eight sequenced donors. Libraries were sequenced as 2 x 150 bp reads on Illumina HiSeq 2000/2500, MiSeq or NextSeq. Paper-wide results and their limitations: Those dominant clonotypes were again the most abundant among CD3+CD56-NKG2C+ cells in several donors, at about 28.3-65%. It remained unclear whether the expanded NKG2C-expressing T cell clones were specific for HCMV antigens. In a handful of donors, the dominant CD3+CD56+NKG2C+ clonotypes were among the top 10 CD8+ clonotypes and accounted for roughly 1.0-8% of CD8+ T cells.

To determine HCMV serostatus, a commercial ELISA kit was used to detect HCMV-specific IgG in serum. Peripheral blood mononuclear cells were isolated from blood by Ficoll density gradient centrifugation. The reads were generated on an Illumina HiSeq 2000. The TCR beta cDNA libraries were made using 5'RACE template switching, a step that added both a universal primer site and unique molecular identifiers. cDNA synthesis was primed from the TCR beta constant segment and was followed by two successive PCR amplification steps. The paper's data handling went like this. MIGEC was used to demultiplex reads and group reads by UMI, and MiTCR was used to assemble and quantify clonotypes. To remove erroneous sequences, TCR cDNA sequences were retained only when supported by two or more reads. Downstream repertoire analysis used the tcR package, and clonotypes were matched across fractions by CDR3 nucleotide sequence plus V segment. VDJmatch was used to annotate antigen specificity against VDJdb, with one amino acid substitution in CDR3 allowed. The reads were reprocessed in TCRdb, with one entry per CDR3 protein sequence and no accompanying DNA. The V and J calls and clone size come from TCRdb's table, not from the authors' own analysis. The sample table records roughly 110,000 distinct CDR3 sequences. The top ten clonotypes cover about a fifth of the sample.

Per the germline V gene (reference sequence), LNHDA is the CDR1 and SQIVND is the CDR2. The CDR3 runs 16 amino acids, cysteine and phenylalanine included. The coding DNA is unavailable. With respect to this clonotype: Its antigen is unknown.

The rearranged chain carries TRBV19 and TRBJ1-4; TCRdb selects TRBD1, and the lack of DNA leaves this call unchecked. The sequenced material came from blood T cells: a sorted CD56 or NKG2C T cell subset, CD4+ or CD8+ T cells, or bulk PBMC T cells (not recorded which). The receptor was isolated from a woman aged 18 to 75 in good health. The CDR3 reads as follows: CASSAGQSTTNEKLFF.